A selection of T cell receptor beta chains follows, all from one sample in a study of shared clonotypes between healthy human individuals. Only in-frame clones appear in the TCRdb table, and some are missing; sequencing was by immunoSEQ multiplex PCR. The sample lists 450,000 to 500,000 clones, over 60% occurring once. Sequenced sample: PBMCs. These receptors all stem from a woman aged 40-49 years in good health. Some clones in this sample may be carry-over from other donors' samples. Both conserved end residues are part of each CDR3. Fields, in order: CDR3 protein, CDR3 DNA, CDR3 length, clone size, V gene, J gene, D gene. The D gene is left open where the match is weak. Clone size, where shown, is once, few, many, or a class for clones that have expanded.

CASSSAGAYGEQFF,TGTGCCAGCAGCTCAGCGGGGGCTTATGGTGAGCAGTTCTTC,14,NA,TRBV7-8,TRBJ2-1,TRBD2
CASSPRGDRTSGRRTQYF,TGTGCCAGCAGCCCGCGGGGCGATAGGACTAGCGGGAGGCGTACGCAGTATTTT,18,few,TRBV7-2,TRBJ2-3,TRBD2
CAIIPRGTSGSLHEQYF,TGTGCCATCATTCCCCGAGGGACTAGCGGGAGTCTCCACGAGCAGTACTTC,17,few,TRBV10-3,TRBJ2-7,TRBD2
CASSVDGGDSYNEQFF,TGTGCCAGCAGCGTAGATGGCGGCGACTCCTACAATGAGCAGTTCTTC,16,NA,TRBV9,TRBJ2-1,NA
CASSEPSGTSFF,TGCGCCAGCAGTGAGCCCTCCGGGACATCGTTCTTC,12,NA,TRBV10-1,TRBJ2-1,NA
CASSASGGDYSEAFF,TGTGCCAGCAGTGCCTCAGGGGGAGATTATTCTGAAGCTTTCTTT,15,few,TRBV6-4,TRBJ1-1,TRBD1
CASSLGLAALSTDTQYF,TGTGCCAGCAGCTTGGGACTAGCGGCTCTGAGCACAGATACGCAGTATTTT,17,NA,TRBV11-2,TRBJ2-3,TRBD2
CASKGSNYEQYF,TGTGCCAGCAAGGGCAGCAACTACGAGCAGTACTTC,12,NA,TRBV2,TRBJ2-7,NA
CASSQQKNTEAFF,TGTGCCAGCTCCCAACAGAAGAACACTGAAGCTTTCTTT,13,NA,TRBV18,TRBJ1-1,NA
CASSEGQGWHEQYF,TGTGCCAGCAGTGAAGGGCAGGGTTGGCACGAGCAGTACTTC,14,NA,TRBV6-1,TRBJ2-7,NA
CAWGRGGANEKLFF,TGTGCCTGGGGCAGGGGAGGGGCTAATGAAAAACTGTTTTTT,14,many,TRBV30,TRBJ1-4,NA
CAISERKAGDEQFF,TGTGCCATCAGTGAGCGGAAAGCGGGAGATGAGCAGTTCTTC,14,NA,TRBV10-3,TRBJ2-1,TRBD2
CASSPGGGRAIDTQYF,TGTGCCAGCAGCCCTGGGGGCGGGAGGGCAATAGATACGCAGTATTTT,16,once,TRBV5-4,TRBJ2-3,TRBD2
CSAPSGNEQFF,TGCAGTGCCCCGAGCGGAAATGAGCAGTTCTTC,11,NA,TRBV20-1,TRBJ2-1,NA
CASSYSGGVDQPQHF,TGTGCCAGCAGCTATAGTGGGGGGGTGGACCAGCCCCAGCATTTT,15,NA,TRBV7-2,TRBJ1-5,NA
CASSRGTGVQETQYF,TGCGCCAGCAGCAGGGGGACAGGGGTACAAGAGACCCAGTACTTC,15,NA,TRBV5-1,TRBJ2-5,TRBD1
CSVDEGGQETQYF,TGCAGCGTTGATGAGGGGGGCCAAGAGACCCAGTACTTC,13,NA,TRBV29-1,TRBJ2-5,NA
CASSPSEIYGYTF,TGCGCCAGCAGCCCGTCGGAGATCTATGGCTACACCTTC,13,NA,TRBV5-1,TRBJ1-2,NA
CATSRADRTYNEQFF,TGTGCCACCAGCAGAGCAGACCGGACCTACAATGAGCAGTTCTTC,15,few,TRBV15,TRBJ2-1,NA
CASALAGDETQYF,TGTGCCAGCGCACTAGCGGGAGATGAGACCCAGTACTTC,13,NA,TRBV11-1,TRBJ2-5,TRBD2
CASSTLLGDTQYNEQFF,TGTGCCAGTAGTACGCTCCTGGGGGACACCCAGTACAATGAGCAGTTCTTC,17,few,TRBV19,TRBJ2-1,NA
CASSLGIGGHQPQHF,TGTGCCAGCAGCTTAGGGATAGGGGGTCATCAGCCCCAGCATTTT,15,once,TRBV7-2,TRBJ1-5,NA
CASSPDRGLPTGELFF,TGTGCCAGCAGCCCGGACAGGGGGCTTCCCACCGGGGAGCTGTTTTTT,16,many,TRBV28,TRBJ2-2,TRBD1
CASSLMQDTEAFF,TGTGCCAGCAGCTTAATGCAGGACACTGAAGCTTTCTTT,13,NA,TRBV7-3,TRBJ1-1,NA
CASSDSNSNQPQHF,TGTGCCAGCAGTGACAGTAATAGCAATCAGCCCCAGCATTTT,14,NA,TRBV6-1,TRBJ1-5,NA
CAISEGGAETQYF,TGTGCCATCAGTGAAGGGGGGGCAGAGACCCAGTACTTC,13,NA,TRBV10-3,TRBJ2-5,NA
CASSPERDQPQHF,TGTGCCAGCTCACCGGAGAGGGATCAGCCCCAGCATTTT,13,few,TRBV18,TRBJ1-5,NA
CASSMRGEQYF,TGTGCCAGCAGCATGCGCGGCGAGCAGTACTTC,11,NA,TRBV21-1,TRBJ2-7,NA
CASSPQTGVWAEAFF,TGTGCCAGCAGCCCCCAGACGGGGGTTTGGGCTGAAGCTTTCTTT,15,NA,TRBV28,TRBJ1-1,NA
CASGRGTGELFF,TGCGCCAGCGGGAGGGGGACCGGGGAGCTGTTTTTT,12,NA,TRBV10-2,TRBJ2-2,NA